This T cell receptor (beta chain) was recovered during a study of Ad26.COV2.S vaccination and SARS-CoV-2 variants. Study as a whole: Ad26.COV2.S was injected intramuscularly once or twice, 56 days apart.

The repertoire was sequenced with immunoSEQ multiplex PCR; TCRdb's copy has only in-frame clones and lacks some. The sample consists of fewer than 600,000 clones, about 89% of them appearing once. Noted treatment: about 20 received Ad26.COV2.S at low or high dose, single or two shots; several received placebo; per-sample allocation not given. Samples analyzed were those drawn on day 63 after the first vaccine or placebo injection. Trimming cost V 5 bases and J 14 bases; bases outside gene matches: 8. Germline values: CDR1 SEHNR, CDR2 FQNEAQ (reference sequence). The CDR3 totals 11 residues. The sequence came from a person aged 18-60 years who received the Ad26.COV2.S COVID-19 vaccine or a placebo. The input for sequencing was peripheral blood, taken in a trial of Ad26.COV2.S vaccine versus placebo. The rearrangement joins TRBV7-9 to TRBJ1-2; 7 nucleotides agree with TRBD1. CDR3: CASSRTGPSTF. Written as DNA, the CDR3 is TGTGCCAGCAGCAGGACAGGACCGAGTACCTTC.